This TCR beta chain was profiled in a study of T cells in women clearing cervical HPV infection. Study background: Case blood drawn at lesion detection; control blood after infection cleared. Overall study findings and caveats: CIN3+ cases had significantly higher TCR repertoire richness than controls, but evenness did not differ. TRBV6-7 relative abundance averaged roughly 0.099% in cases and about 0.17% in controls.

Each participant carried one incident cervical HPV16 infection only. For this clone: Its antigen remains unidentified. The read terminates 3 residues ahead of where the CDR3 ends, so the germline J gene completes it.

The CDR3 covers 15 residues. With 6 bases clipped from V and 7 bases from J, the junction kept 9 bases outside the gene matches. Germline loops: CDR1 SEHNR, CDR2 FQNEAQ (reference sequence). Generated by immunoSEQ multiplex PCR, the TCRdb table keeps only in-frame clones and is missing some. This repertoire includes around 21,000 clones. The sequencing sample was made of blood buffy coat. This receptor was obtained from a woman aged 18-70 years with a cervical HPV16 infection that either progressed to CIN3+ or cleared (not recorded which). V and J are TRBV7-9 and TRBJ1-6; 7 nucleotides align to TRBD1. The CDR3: CASRSPGQLNSPLHF. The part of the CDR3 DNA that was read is TGTGCCAGCAGATCACCGGGACAGCTAAATTCACCC.